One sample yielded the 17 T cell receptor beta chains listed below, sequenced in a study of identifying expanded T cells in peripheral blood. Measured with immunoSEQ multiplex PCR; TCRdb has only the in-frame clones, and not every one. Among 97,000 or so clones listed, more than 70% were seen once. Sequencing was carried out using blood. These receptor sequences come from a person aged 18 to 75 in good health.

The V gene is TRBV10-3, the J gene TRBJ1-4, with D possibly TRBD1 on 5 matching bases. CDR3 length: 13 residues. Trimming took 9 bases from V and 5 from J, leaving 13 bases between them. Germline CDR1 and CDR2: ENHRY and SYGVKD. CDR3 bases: TGTGCCATTACTGGGGCCCCAAATGAAAAACTGTTTTTT. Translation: CAITGAPNEKLFF.

This CDR3 reads CASSLELAGVWETQYF. The CDR3, as DNA: TGTGCCAGCAGCTTGGAGTTAGCGGGAGTGTGGGAGACCCAGTACTTC. V and J are TRBV5-6 and TRBJ2-5; 9 nucleotides align to TRBD2. Germline lookup yields CDR1 SGHDT and CDR2 YYEEEE. The V and J ends lost 0 bases and 5 bases, in that order; junction bases with no gene match: 8. The CDR3 length is 16 residues.

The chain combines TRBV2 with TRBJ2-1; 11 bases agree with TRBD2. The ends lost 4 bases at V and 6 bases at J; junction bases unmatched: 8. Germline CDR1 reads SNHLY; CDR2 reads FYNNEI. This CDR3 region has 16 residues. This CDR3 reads CASSAPLAGASNEQFF. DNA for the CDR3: TGTGCCAGCAGTGCTCCACTAGCGGGAGCGTCCAATGAGCAGTTCTTC.

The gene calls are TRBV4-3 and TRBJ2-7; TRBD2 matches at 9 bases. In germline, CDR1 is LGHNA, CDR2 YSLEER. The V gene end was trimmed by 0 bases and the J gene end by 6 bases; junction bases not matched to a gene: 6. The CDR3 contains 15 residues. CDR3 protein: CASSQDPAGGLEQYF. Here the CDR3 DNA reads TGCGCCAGCAGCCAAGATCCCGCGGGGGGGCTCGAGCAGTACTTC.

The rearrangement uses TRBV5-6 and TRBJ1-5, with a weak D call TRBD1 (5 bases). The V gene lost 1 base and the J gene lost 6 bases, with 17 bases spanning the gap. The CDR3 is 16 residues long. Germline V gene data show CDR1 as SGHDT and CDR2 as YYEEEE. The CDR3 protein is CASSLYGQGEFQPQHF. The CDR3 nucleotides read TGTGCCAGCAGCTTGTATGGTCAGGGTGAGTTTCAGCCCCAGCATTTT.

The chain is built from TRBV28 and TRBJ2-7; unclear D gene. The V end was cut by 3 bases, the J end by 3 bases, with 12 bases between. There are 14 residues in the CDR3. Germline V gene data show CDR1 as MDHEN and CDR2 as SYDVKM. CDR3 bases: TGTGCCAGCAGTTTGGACCGCGAAGACTACGAGCAGTACTTC. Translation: CASSLDREDYEQYF.

DNA for the CDR3: TGTGCCAGCAGTTTGTTCGGACGCCTGAACACTGAAGCTTTCTTT. Its translation is CASSLFGRLNTEAFF. This chain joins TRBV7-8 and TRBJ1-1, with unresolved D. Trimming took 6 bases from V and 0 from J, leaving 14 bases between them. Germline V gives CDR1 SGHVS, CDR2 FQNEAQ. The CDR3 loop spans 15 amino acids. The variable domain in full, completed from reference TRBV7-8 and TRBJ1-1, reads GAGVSQSPRYKVAKRGQDVALRCDPISGHVSLFWYQQALGQGPEFLTYFQNEAQLDKSGLPSDRFFAERPEGSVSTLKIQRTQQEDSAVYLCASSLFGRLNTEAFFGQGTRLTVV.

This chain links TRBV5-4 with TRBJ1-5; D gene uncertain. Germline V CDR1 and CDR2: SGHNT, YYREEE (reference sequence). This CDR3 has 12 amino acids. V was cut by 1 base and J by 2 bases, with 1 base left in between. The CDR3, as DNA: TGTGCCAGCAGCTTGCGCAATCAGCCCCAGCATTTT. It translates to CASSLRNQPQHF.

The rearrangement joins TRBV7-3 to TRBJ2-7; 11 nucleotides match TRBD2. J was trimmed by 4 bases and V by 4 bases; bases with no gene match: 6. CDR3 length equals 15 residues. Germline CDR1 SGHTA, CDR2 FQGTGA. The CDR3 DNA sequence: TGTGCCAGCAGCTCTAGCGGGGGGCCCCAGTACGAGCAGTACTTC. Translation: CASSSSGGPQYEQYF.

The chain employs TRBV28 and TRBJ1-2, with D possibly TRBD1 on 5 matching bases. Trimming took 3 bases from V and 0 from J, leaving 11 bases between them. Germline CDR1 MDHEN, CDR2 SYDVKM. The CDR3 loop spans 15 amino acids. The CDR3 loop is CASSLGHNSNYGYTF. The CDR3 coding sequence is TGTGCCAGCAGTTTGGGGCATAATTCTAACTATGGCTACACCTTC.

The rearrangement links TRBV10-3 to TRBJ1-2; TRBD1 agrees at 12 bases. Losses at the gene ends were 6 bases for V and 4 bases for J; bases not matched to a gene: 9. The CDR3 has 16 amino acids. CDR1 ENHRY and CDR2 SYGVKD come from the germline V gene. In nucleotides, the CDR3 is TGTGCCATCAGATCATCCGGGACAGGGGGCCCCTATGGCTACACCTTC. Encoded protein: CAIRSSGTGGPYGYTF.

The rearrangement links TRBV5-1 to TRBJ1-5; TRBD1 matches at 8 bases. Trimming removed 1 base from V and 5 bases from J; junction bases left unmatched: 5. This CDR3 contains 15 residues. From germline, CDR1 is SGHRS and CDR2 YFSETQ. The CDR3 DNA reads TGCGCCAGCAGCTTGAGGACAGGGATGGATCAGCCCCAGCATTTT. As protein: CASSLRTGMDQPQHF.

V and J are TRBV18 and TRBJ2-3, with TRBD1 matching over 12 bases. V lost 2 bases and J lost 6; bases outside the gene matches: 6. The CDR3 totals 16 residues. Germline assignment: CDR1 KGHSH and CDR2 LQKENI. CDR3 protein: CASSPKGQGAGDTQYF. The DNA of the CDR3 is TGTGCCAGCTCACCAAAGGGACAGGGGGCGGGCGATACGCAGTATTTT.

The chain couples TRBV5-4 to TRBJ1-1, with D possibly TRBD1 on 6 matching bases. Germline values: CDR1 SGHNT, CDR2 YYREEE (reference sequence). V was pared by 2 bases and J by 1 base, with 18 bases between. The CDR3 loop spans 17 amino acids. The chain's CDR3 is CASSFRFGGRRNTEAFF. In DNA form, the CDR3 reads TGTGCCAGCAGCTTTAGATTCGGGGGCCGGAGGAACACTGAAGCTTTCTTT.

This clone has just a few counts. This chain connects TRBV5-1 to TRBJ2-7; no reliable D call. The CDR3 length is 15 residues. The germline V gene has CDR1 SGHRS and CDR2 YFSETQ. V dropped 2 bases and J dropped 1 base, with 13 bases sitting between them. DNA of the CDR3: TGCGCCAGCAGCTTTGGATACCTTTATTCCTACGAGCAGTACTTC. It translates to CASSFGYLYSYEQYF.

The DNA for the CDR3 is TGTGCCAGCAGCCTGGGACAGGGGAGATCCGGGGAGCTGTTTTTT. Amino acid sequence: CASSLGQGRSGELFF. The chain combines TRBV7-9 with TRBJ2-2, with 10 bases that match TRBD1. With V trimmed by 5 bases and J by 6 bases, 6 bases remained unmatched. Germline CDR1 and CDR2: SEHNR and FQNEAQ (reference sequence). The CDR3 totals 15 residues. The full variable domain, in which reference TRBV7-9 and TRBJ2-2 provide the parts outside the CDR3, is DTGVSQNPRHKITKRGQNVTFRCDPISEHNRLYWYRQTLGQGPEFLTYFQNEAQLEKSRLLSDRFSAERPKGSFSTLEIQRTEQGDSAMYLCASSLGQGRSGELFFGEGSRLTVL.

For the CDR3, the DNA is TGTGCCAGCAGCCCAGGGGGCCACACAGATACGCAGTATTTT. Encoded protein: CASSPGGHTDTQYF. The chain links TRBV7-9 to TRBJ2-3; 8 bases agree with TRBD1. CDR1 and CDR2 from the germline V gene are SEHNR and FQNEAQ (reference sequence). This CDR3 comprises 14 residues. The trim removed 5 bases at V and 2 bases at J, leaving 3 bases unmatched.